This T cell receptor beta chain was observed in a study of control samples from healthy donors and cancer patients. Only in-frame clones appear in the TCRdb table, and some are missing; sequencing was by immunoSEQ multiplex PCR. The profile shows 120,000 or so clones, roughly nine tenths of them singletons. This CDR3 has 17 residues. This chain uses TRBV21-1 with TRBJ2-1; the table's D gene call, TRBD1, was not cross checked with the DNA. TRBV21-1 corresponds to a pseudogene. Sequencing was done on a sample of blood. The TCR originated in a woman aged 18 to 35 in good health. CDR3 nucleotides: TGTGCCAGCAGCAAAGGAGACAGGGAAAGCTCCTACAATGAGCAGTTCTTC. Its translation is CASSKGDRESSYNEQFF.